This is a list of T cell receptor beta chains from one sample in a study of shared clonotypes between healthy human individuals. Sequenced by immunoSEQ multiplex PCR; TCRdb stores in-frame clones only, minus some. The sample has some 800,000 clones; 80% to 95% are singletons. What was sequenced was naive CD8+ T cells sorted from blood. Every receptor here comes from a man younger than 40 in good health. Each CDR3 is given with its conserved first and last residue. D genes are given only for firm matches. For some rows the clone size is stated as once, few or many, or as a class when expanded; others skip it.

abundance	len	d_gene	j_gene	v_gene	CDR3aa	CDR3nt
.	16	TRBD2	TRBJ2-1	TRBV14	CASSSWTSGRVNEQFF	TGTGCCAGCAGCTCCTGGACTAGCGGGAGAGTCAATGAGCAGTTCTTC
.	16	TRBD1	TRBJ2-7	TRBV15	CATSRDLGTASYEQYF	TGTGCCACCAGCAGAGATCTGGGGACAGCCTCCTACGAGCAGTACTTC
.	18	TRBD2	TRBJ2-1	TRBV5-4	CASTPTSGRASSYNEQFF	TGTGCCAGCACCCCGACTAGCGGGAGGGCCTCTTCCTACAATGAGCAGTTCTTC
.	16	TRBD2	TRBJ2-1	TRBV29-1	CSVNGLAGNSYNEQFF	TGCAGCGTTAACGGACTAGCGGGGAACTCCTACAATGAGCAGTTCTTC
.	13	TRBD1	TRBJ1-1	TRBV5-1	CASSFQGATEAFF	TGCGCCAGCAGCTTTCAGGGGGCCACTGAAGCTTTCTTT
.	13	.	TRBJ1-5	TRBV7-9	CATGSPGSQPQHF	TGTGCCACCGGCAGTCCAGGGAGTCAGCCCCAGCATTTT
.	15	.	TRBJ1-2	TRBV6-1	CASSDRVGFSYGYTF	TGTGCCAGCAGTGACAGGGTTGGCTTTAGCTATGGCTACACCTTC
.	13	.	TRBJ2-7	TRBV27	CASSLTGSYEQYF	TGTGCCAGCAGTCTCACGGGCTCCTACGAGCAGTACTTC
.	12	.	TRBJ1-1	TRBV6-5	CASRNGASGAFF	TGTGCCAGCAGAAACGGGGCTTCCGGAGCTTTCTTT
.	17	.	TRBJ2-3	TRBV28	CASSLRWAVTSTDTQYF	TGTGCCAGCAGTTTAAGGTGGGCGGTTACTAGCACAGATACGCAGTATTTT
.	16	.	TRBJ2-1	TRBV6-5	CASSYSPAEFYNEQFF	TGTGCCAGCAGTTACTCACCAGCGGAATTTTACAATGAGCAGTTCTTC
.	15	.	TRBJ2-7	TRBV19	CASSIGTYSSYEQYF	TGTGCCAGTAGTATTGGTACTTACAGCTCCTACGAGCAGTACTTC
.	17	TRBD2	TRBJ2-2	TRBV7-9	CASSLALSGSDTGELFF	TGTGCCAGCAGCTTAGCCCTTAGCGGGAGTGACACCGGGGAGCTGTTTTTT
.	12	.	TRBJ2-7	TRBV9	CASSDWTDELYF	TGTGCCAGCAGCGATTGGACCGACGAGCTGTACTTC
.	12	.	TRBJ2-1	TRBV10-3	CAISEDYNEQFF	TGTGCCATCAGTGAGGATTACAATGAGCAGTTCTTC
.	15	.	TRBJ2-1	TRBV19	CASRASKRFYNEQFF	TGTGCCAGTAGAGCCTCGAAAAGATTCTACAATGAGCAGTTCTTC
.	17	.	TRBJ2-1	TRBV7-9	CASSSPLGGGIGNEQFF	TGTGCCAGCAGCTCCCCCCTGGGGGGCGGGATTGGCAATGAGCAGTTCTTC
.	15	.	TRBJ1-2	TRBV6-5	CASSYSPGGASGYTF	TGTGCCAGCAGTTACTCTCCGGGGGGAGCATCGGGCTACACCTTC
once	16	.	TRBJ2-1	TRBV7-6	CASSESSSLSDNEQFF	TGTGCCAGCAGCGAATCTAGTTCTCTTTCCGACAATGAGCAGTTCTTC
.	15	.	TRBJ2-5	TRBV9	CASSERSGVWVTQYF	TGTGCCAGCAGCGAGCGTAGTGGGGTTTGGGTGACCCAGTACTTC
.	15	TRBD1	TRBJ2-7	TRBV27	CASSQAGQGDYEQYF	TGTGCCAGCAGTCAAGCGGGACAGGGGGACTACGAGCAGTACTTC
.	13	TRBD2	TRBJ2-7	TRBV6-6	CASSGLADYEQYF	TGTGCCAGCAGCGGACTAGCGGATTACGAGCAGTACTTC
.	15	.	TRBJ1-2	TRBV2	CASSEAGQLLGGYTF	TGTGCCAGCAGTGAAGCAGGGCAGCTTCTCGGTGGCTACACCTTC
.	15	TRBD1	TRBJ1-1	TRBV2	CASSAEGAVNTEAFF	TGTGCCAGCAGTGCCGAGGGGGCGGTGAACACTGAAGCTTTCTTT
.	15	TRBD2	TRBJ2-7	TRBV7-9	CASSPSGRETYEQYF	TGTGCCAGCAGCCCTAGCGGGAGGGAGACCTACGAGCAGTACTTC
few	14	TRBD2	TRBJ2-7	TRBV27	CASTWAGGPYEQYF	TGTGCCAGCACCTGGGCGGGAGGGCCTTACGAGCAGTACTTC
once	19	TRBD2	TRBJ2-2	TRBV13	CASSLISGLAARGAGELFF	TGTGCCAGCAGCTTAATCTCAGGACTAGCGGCCCGTGGGGCCGGGGAGCTGTTTTTT
.	14	TRBD2	TRBJ2-1	TRBV6-4	CASSDSPGGPEQFF	TGTGCCAGCAGTGACTCGCCGGGAGGGCCTGAGCAGTTCTTC
.	16	TRBD2	TRBJ2-1	TRBV11-2	CASSLGTSGIDNEQFF	TGTGCCAGCAGCTTGGGGACTAGCGGGATAGACAATGAGCAGTTCTTC
once	14	.	TRBJ2-7	TRBV19	CASSIVPASYEQYF	TGTGCCAGTAGTATAGTTCCGGCCTCCTACGAGCAGTACTTC
.	16	TRBD2	TRBJ2-1	TRBV11-2	CASRPAIAGLGDEQFF	TGTGCCAGCAGGCCCGCGATAGCGGGGCTGGGCGATGAGCAGTTCTTC
.	12	.	TRBJ2-7	TRBV11-1	CASSLVAGEQYF	TGTGCCAGCAGCTTAGTGGCTGGAGAGCAGTACTTC
.	15	.	TRBJ1-5	TRBV6-5	CASRPQGSSNQPQHF	TGTGCCAGCAGGCCCCAGGGTTCGAGCAATCAGCCCCAGCATTTT
.	15	TRBD1	TRBJ2-1	TRBV27	CASSSRDRGYNEQFF	TGTGCCAGCAGTTCCCGGGACAGGGGTTACAATGAGCAGTTCTTC
.	18	.	TRBJ1-2	TRBV18	CASSPSDMLSTGHYGYTF	TGTGCCAGCTCACCATCGGACATGTTATCGACAGGCCACTATGGCTACACCTTC
few	12	TRBD1	TRBJ1-1	TRBV5-4	CASRIGQEEAFF	TGTGCCAGCAGGATAGGACAGGAAGAAGCTTTCTTT
.	11	.	TRBJ2-5	TRBV9	CASGPRETQYF	TGTGCCAGCGGCCCACGGGAGACCCAGTACTTC
.	14	.	TRBJ2-7	TRBV4-1	CASSQDFGGHEQYF	TGCGCCAGCAGCCAAGATTTCGGTGGCCACGAGCAGTACTTC
.	16	.	TRBJ2-7	TRBV4-1	CASSQDGGGTAYEQYF	TGCGCCAGCAGCCAAGACGGAGGAGGGACAGCCTACGAGCAGTACTTC
.	15	.	TRBJ2-2	TRBV6-6	CASSYRAMNTGELFF	TGTGCCAGCAGTTACAGGGCAATGAACACCGGGGAGCTGTTTTTT
.	16	TRBD2	TRBJ2-1	TRBV29-1	CSVQGLAERSYNEQFF	TGCAGCGTTCAAGGACTAGCGGAAAGGTCCTACAATGAGCAGTTCTTC
.	16	.	TRBJ1-1	TRBV19	CASRGKTDLLYTEAFF	TGTGCCAGTAGGGGAAAGACGGATCTACTATACACTGAAGCTTTCTTT
.	18	TRBD2	TRBJ2-3	TRBV28	CASSSRTSGRNPTDTQYF	TGTGCCAGCAGTTCCCGGACTAGCGGGAGGAATCCCACAGATACGCAGTATTTT
few	15	.	TRBJ1-1	TRBV7-9	CASSSSGTTGTEAFF	TGTGCCAGCAGCTCGTCCGGGACAACTGGCACTGAAGCTTTCTTT
.	13	TRBD1	TRBJ2-1	TRBV19	CASSLGTDNEQFF	TGTGCCAGTAGTTTAGGGACAGACAATGAGCAGTTCTTC
.	16	TRBD2	TRBJ2-7	TRBV27	CASSRSSGPLAYEQYF	TGTGCCAGCAGCAGATCTAGCGGCCCCCTCGCCTACGAGCAGTACTTC